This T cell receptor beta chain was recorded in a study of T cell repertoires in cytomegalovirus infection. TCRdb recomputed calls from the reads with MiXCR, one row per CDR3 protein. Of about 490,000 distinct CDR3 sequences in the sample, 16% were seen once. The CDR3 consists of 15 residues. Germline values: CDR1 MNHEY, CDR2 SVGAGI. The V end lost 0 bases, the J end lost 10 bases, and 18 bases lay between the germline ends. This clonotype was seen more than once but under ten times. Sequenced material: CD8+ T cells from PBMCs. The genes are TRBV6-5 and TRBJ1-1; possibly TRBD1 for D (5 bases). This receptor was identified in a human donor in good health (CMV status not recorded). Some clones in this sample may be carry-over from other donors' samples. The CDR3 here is CASSYSMSVGAPAFF. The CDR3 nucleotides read TGTGCCAGCAGTTACTCGATGTCCGTAGGGGCCCCAGCTTTCTTT.